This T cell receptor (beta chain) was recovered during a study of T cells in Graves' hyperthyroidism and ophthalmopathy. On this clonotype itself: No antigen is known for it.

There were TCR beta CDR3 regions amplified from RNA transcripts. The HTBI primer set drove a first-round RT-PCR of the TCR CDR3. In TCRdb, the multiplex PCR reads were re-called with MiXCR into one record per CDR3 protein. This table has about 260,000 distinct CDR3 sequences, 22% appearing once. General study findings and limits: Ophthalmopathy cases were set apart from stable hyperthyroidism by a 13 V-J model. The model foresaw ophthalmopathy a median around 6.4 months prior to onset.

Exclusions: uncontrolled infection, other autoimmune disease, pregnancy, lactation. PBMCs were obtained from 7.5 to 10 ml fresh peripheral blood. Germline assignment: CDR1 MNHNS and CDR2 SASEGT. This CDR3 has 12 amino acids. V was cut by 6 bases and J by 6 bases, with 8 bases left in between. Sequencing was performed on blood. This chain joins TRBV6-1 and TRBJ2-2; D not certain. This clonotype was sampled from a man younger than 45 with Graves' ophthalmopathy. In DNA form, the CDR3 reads TGTGCCAGCAGAACACTCGCCGGGGAGCTGTTTTTT. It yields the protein CASRTLAGELFF.